This T cell receptor (beta chain) originates from a study of blood T cell repertoires in COVID-19. Measured with immunoSEQ multiplex PCR; TCRdb has only the in-frame clones, and not every one. Here the sample spans 130,000 to 150,000 clones, about 89% being singletons. After removal of 5 bases from V and 5 bases from J, the junction contained 29 bases not matched to a gene. CDR3 length equals 21 residues. J is TRBJ2-7 and V is TRBV23-1, with 8 bases fitting TRBD2. TRBV23-1 is treated as an ORF (open reading frame) with a function not yet certain. The specimen was peripheral blood. The receptor comes from an elderly man with acute or convalescent COVID-19. The CDR3 loop reads CASSKIRPDSKGTRESHEQYF. The CDR3 DNA reads TGCGCCAGCAGTAAGATCCGGCCGGACAGCAAGGGGACTAGGGAGAGTCACGAGCAGTACTTC.